This T cell receptor beta chain is drawn from a study of CD8+ T cells in alopecia areata. Separation by sorting yielded CD4+ and CD8+ T cells from PBMCs. Regarding this clone: Its antigen remains unidentified.

Germline CDR1 is MGHRA and CDR2 is YSYEKL. The CDR3 loop spans 15 amino acids. V lost 0 bases to trimming and J lost 5 bases, with 11 bases between them. Study results and caveats: Relative to normal scalp, lesional scalp, especially alopecia totalis/universalis, showed higher clonality. Normal skin's resident alphabeta T cells are sequenced alongside lesional scalp T cells. TCR sharing was clearer in mice than between patients, perhaps partly owing to patient HLA diversity.

The sequencing template was cDNA reverse transcribed from extracted RNA. Sequencing was performed with immunoSEQ multiplex PCR; in TCRdb, only in-frame clones are kept and a portion is missing. This table has 200,000 or so clones, 56% appearing once. Input material: CD8+ T cells sorted from blood. This TCR was sampled from a human donor in good health. The chain joins TRBV4-1 to TRBJ2-1; D possibly matches TRBD1 or TRBD2 (6 bases each). The CDR3 region is CASSQDPGEDNEQFF. Here the CDR3 DNA reads TGCGCCAGCAGCCAAGATCCAGGGGAGGACAATGAGCAGTTCTTC.